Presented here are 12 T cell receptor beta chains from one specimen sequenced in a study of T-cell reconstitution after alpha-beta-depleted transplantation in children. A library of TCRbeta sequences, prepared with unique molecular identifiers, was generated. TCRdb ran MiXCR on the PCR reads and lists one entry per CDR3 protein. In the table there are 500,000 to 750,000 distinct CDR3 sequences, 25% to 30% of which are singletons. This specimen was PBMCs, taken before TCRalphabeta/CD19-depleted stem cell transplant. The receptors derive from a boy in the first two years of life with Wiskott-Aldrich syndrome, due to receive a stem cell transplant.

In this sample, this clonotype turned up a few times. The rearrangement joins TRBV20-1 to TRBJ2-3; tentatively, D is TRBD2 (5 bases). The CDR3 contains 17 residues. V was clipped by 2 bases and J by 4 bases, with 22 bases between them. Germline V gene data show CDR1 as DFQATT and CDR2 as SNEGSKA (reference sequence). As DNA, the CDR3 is TGCAGTGCTAGATCCCTCTCGACCGCGGCGGGCGCAGATACGCAGTATTTT. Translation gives CSARSLSTAAGADTQYF.

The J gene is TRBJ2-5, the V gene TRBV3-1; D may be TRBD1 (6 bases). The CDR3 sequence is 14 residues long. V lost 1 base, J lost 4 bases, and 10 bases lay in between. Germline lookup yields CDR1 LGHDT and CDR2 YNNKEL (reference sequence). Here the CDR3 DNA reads TGTGCCAGCAGCCAAGGTGTAGGGGGAGAGACCCAGTACTTC. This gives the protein CASSQGVGGETQYF.

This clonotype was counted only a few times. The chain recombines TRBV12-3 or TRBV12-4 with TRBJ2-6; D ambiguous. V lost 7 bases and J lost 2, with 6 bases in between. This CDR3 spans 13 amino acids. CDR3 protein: CASIRTGANVLTF. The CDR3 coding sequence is TGTGCCAGCATCAGGACTGGGGCCAACGTCCTGACTTTC.

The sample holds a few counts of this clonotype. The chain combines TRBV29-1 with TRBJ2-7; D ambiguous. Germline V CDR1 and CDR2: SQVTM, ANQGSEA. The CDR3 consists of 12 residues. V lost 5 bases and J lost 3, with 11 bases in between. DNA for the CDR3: TGCAGCGTTAGGTCGTACAACTACGAGCAGTACTTC. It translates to CSVRSYNYEQYF.

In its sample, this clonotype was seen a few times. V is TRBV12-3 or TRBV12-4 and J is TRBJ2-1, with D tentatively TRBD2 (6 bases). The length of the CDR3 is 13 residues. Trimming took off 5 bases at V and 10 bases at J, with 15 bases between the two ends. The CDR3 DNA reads TGTGCCAGCAGTCTCATCCAAGCGGGCGAGCAGTTCTTC. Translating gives CASSLIQAGEQFF.

CDR3 protein: CSADRQGESLGTEAFF. The DNA of the CDR3 is TGCAGTGCGGACCGACAGGGGGAATCTTTAGGCACTGAAGCTTTCTTT. The chain carries TRBV20-1 and TRBJ1-1; 9 bases are a match to TRBD1. This CDR3 comprises 16 residues. The germline V gene encodes CDR1 DFQATT and CDR2 SNEGSKA (reference sequence). Germline trimming cut 6 bases from V and 4 bases from J; bases unmatched to any gene: 15.

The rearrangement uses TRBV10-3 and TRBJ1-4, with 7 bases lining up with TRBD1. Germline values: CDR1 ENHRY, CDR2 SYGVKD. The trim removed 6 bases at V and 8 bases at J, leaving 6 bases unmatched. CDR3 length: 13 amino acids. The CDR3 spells CAISPQGGEKLFF. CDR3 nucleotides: TGTGCCATCAGCCCTCAGGGGGGGGAAAAACTGTTTTTT.

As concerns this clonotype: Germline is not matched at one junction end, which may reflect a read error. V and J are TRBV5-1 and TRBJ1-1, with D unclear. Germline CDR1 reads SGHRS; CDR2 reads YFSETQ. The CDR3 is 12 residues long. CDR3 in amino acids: CASSLADTEAFF. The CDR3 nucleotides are TGTGCCAGCAGTTTGGCGGACACTGAAGCTTTCTTT.

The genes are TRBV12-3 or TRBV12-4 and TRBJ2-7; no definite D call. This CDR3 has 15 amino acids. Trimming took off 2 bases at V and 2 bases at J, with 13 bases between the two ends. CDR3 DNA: TGTGCCAGCAGTTTAAGTGGGTCAGTCACCTACGAGCAGTACTTC. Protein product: CASSLSGSVTYEQYF.

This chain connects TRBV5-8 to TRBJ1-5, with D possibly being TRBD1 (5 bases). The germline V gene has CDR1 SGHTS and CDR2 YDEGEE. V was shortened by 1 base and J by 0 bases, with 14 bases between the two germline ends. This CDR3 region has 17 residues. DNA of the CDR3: TGTGCCAGCAGCTTGTGGACCGGGACCGATAGCAATCAGCCCCAGCATTTT. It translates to CASSLWTGTDSNQPQHF.

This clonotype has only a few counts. CDR3 bases: TGTGCCATCAGTAGAGCGGGAGAAGGGGACAATGAGCAGTTCTTC. Its translation: CAISRAGEGDNEQFF. The V and J genes are TRBV10-3 and TRBJ2-1; 8 positions match TRBD2. In germline, CDR1 is ENHRY, CDR2 SYGVKD. V dropped 5 bases and J dropped 5; count of bases not matched to a gene: 8. The CDR3 totals 15 residues.

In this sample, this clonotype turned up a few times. The CDR3: CASTGGEADTQYF. DNA for the CDR3: TGTGCCAGCACAGGGGGCGAAGCAGATACGCAGTATTTT. The chain couples TRBV2 to TRBJ2-3; 8 bases are a match to TRBD1. Germline V lookup: CDR1 SNHLY, CDR2 FYNNEI. J lost 4 bases, V lost 7 bases, and 4 bases had no gene match. This CDR3 is 13 amino acids long. The full variable domain, completed using reference TRBV2 and TRBJ2-3, is EPEVTQTPSHQVTQMGQEVILRCVPISNHLYFYWYRQILGQKVEFLVSFYNNEISEKSEIFDDQFSVERPDGSNFTLKIRSTKLEDSAMYFCASTGGEADTQYFGPGTRLTVL.